The rows below give T cell receptor beta chains drawn from one sample of a study of technical replicates of blood from several donors. Clones were read by immunoSEQ multiplex PCR, and TCRdb kept only the in-frame ones, dropping some. The sample includes 65,000 to 95,000 clones, approximately 97% seen only once; the top ten take about 0.17%. The source material was T cells isolated from PBMCs. Receptor source: a human donor in good health. Each CDR3 is given with its conserved first and last residue. The D gene is left open where the match is weak. Rows may omit the clone size; those that give it use once, few, many or a size class.

NA	TRBV27	NA	TRBJ2-5	CASSRTRLETQYF	TGTGCCAGCAGTAGAACTAGGCTGGAGACCCAGTACTTC
NA	TRBV19	NA	TRBJ1-3	CASSIRGSSSGNTIYF	TGTGCCAGTAGTATTCGAGGGTCCTCCTCTGGAAACACCATATATTTT
NA	TRBV28	TRBD1	TRBJ2-7	CASFGSGTGSYEQYF	TGTGCCAGTTTTGGCAGCGGGACAGGGTCCTACGAGCAGTACTTC
NA	TRBV7-3	NA	TRBJ1-4	CASSQVPNEKLFF	TGTGCCAGCAGCCAGGTCCCTAATGAAAAACTGTTTTTT
NA	TRBV4-1	NA	TRBJ2-7	CASSQSMTGTYEQYF	TGCGCCAGCAGCCAATCAATGACAGGTACCTACGAGCAGTACTTC
NA	TRBV28	NA	TRBJ1-2	CASHRGSHGYTF	TGTGCCAGCCATAGGGGGTCTCATGGCTACACCTTC
NA	TRBV15	NA	TRBJ2-5	CATSRLSRDTTQETQYF	TGTGCCACCAGCAGACTTTCCCGGGACACTACACAAGAGACCCAGTACTTC
NA	TRBV11-3	NA	TRBJ2-1	CASSPYGARGENEQFF	TGTGCCAGCAGCCCCTACGGCGCCCGAGGTGAAAATGAGCAGTTCTTC
NA	TRBV4-1	NA	TRBJ2-3	CASSQESSLDTQYF	TGCGCCAGCAGCCAAGAAAGCTCCCTCGATACGCAGTATTTT
once	TRBV4-1	NA	TRBJ1-1	CASSHDAGNTEAFF	TGCGCCAGCAGCCATGATGCAGGGAACACTGAAGCTTTCTTT
NA	TRBV27	TRBD2	TRBJ2-3	CASSSQLAVSTDTQYF	TGTGCCAGCAGTTCTCAACTAGCGGTCAGCACAGATACGCAGTATTTT
NA	TRBV19	TRBD1	TRBJ2-7	CASSTGTGLYEQYF	TGTGCCAGTAGTACGGGGACAGGGCTCTACGAGCAGTACTTC
NA	TRBV6-6	NA	TRBJ1-1	CASSYSAGDNTEAFF	TGTGCCAGCAGTTACTCGGCGGGGGATAACACTGAAGCTTTCTTT
NA	TRBV11-2	TRBD2	TRBJ2-7	CASSLGASGYEQYF	TGTGCCAGCAGCTTAGGAGCTAGCGGATACGAGCAGTACTTC
NA	TRBV6-1	NA	TRBJ1-1	CASSEEEERGLANTEAFF	TGTGCCAGCAGTGAAGAGGAAGAACGGGGGTTAGCGAACACTGAAGCTTTCTTT
NA	TRBV12-5	NA	TRBJ2-6	CASGLVSSGANVLTF	TGTGCTAGTGGTTTGGTTAGCTCTGGGGCCAACGTCCTGACTTTC
NA	TRBV5-1	TRBD1	TRBJ1-5	CASSEGTGVNQPQHF	TGCGCCAGCAGCGAGGGGACAGGGGTTAATCAGCCCCAGCATTTT
NA	TRBV14	NA	TRBJ2-2	CASSYAGSAGELFF	TGTGCCAGCAGCTACGCGGGTAGCGCCGGGGAGCTGTTTTTT
NA	TRBV7-9	TRBD2	TRBJ2-1	CASSVSGRANEQFF	TGTGCCAGCAGCGTTAGCGGGAGGGCCAATGAGCAGTTCTTC
NA	TRBV11-2	NA	TRBJ2-7	CASSLDRVTYEQYF	TGTGCCAGCAGCTTAGATCGGGTTACCTACGAGCAGTACTTC
once	TRBV29-1	TRBD2	TRBJ2-5	CSARRAGEGGETQYF	TGCAGCGCCAGAAGGGCGGGAGAGGGCGGAGAGACCCAGTACTTC
NA	TRBV7-9	TRBD2	TRBJ2-3	CASSLVTGGAMNTQYF	TGTGCCAGCAGCTTAGTTACCGGGGGGGCAATGAATACGCAGTATTTT
NA	TRBV27	NA	TRBJ1-3	CASSFVGGSGNTIYF	TGTGCCAGCAGTTTTGTCGGGGGTTCTGGAAACACCATATATTTT
few	TRBV4-1	TRBD1	TRBJ1-6	CASSQDPGQGSNSPLHF	TGCGCCAGCAGCCAAGATCCGGGACAGGGGAGCAATTCACCCCTCCACTTT
NA	TRBV5-1	NA	TRBJ2-7	CASSLAKKTGRGSYEQYF	TGCGCCAGCAGCTTGGCAAAGAAGACAGGAAGAGGCTCCTACGAGCAGTACTTC
once	TRBV9	NA	TRBJ2-1	CASSPPGGEAYNEQFF	TGTGCCAGCAGCCCCCCCGGGGGAGAGGCCTACAATGAGCAGTTCTTC
NA	TRBV7-7	TRBD1	TRBJ2-2	CASSPGWDRVLDGELFF	TGTGCCAGCAGCCCAGGGTGGGACAGGGTTCTTGACGGGGAGCTGTTTTTT